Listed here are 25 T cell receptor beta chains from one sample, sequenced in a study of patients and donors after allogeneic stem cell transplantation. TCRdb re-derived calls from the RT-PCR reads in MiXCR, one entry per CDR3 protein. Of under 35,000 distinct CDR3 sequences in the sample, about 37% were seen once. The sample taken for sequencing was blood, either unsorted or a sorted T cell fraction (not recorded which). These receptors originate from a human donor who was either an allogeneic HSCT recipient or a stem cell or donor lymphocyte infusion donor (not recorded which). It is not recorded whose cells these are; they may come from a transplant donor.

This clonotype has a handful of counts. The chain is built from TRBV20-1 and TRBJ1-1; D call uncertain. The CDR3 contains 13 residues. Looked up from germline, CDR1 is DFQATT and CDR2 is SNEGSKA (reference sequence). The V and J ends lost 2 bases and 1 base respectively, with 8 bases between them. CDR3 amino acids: CSARSPKNTEAFF. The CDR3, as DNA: TGCAGTGCTAGATCCCCCAAGAACACTGAAGCTTTCTTT.

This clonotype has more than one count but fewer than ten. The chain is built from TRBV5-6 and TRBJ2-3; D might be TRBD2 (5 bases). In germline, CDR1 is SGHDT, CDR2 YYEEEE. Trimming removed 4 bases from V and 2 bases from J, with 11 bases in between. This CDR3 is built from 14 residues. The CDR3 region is CASSPGLHTDTQYF. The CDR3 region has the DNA TGTGCCAGCAGCCCCGGACTTCACACAGATACGCAGTATTTT.

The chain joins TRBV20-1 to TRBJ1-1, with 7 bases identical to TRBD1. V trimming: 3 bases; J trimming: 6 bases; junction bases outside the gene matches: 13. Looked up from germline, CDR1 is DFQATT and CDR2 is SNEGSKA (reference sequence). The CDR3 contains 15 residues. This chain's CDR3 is CSARARTGERSEAFF. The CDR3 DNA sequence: TGCAGTGCTAGGGCCCGGACAGGTGAGAGGTCTGAAGCTTTCTTT.

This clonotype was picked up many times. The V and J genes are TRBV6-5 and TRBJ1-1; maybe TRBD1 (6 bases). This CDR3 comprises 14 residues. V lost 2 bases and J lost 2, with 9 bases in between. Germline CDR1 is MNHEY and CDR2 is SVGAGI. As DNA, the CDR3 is TGTGCCAGCAGTTACCTGGACAGCAACACTGAAGCTTTCTTT. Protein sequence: CASSYLDSNTEAFF.

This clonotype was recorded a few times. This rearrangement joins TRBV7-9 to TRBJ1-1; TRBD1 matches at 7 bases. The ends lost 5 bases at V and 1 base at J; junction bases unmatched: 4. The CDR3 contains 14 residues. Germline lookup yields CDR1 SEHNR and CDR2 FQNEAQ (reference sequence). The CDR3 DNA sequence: TGTGCCAGCAGCCAACAGGGGCAGAACACTGAAGCTTTCTTT. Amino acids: CASSQQGQNTEAFF.

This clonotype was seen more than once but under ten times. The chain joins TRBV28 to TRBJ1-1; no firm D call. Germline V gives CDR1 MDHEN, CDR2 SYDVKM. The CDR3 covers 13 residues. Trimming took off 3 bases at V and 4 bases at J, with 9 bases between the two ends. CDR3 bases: TGTGCCAGCAGTTTGGAGTTGGCCACTGAAGCTTTCTTT. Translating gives CASSLELATEAFF.

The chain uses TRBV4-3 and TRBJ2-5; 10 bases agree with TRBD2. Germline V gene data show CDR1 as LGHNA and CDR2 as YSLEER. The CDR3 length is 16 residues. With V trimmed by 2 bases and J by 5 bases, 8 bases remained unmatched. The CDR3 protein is CASSQYASGRGETQYF. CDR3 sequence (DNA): TGCGCCAGCAGCCAATACGCTAGCGGGAGAGGGGAGACCCAGTACTTC.

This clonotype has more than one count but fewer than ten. CDR3 coding DNA: TGTGCCAGCAGCCCCGATACCCGCGGATATGGCTACACCTTC. This sequence encodes CASSPDTRGYGYTF. The chain combines TRBV7-2 with TRBJ1-2; D uncertain. This CDR3 has 14 amino acids. Deletions cut 5 bases from V and 5 bases from J, with 15 bases between. Looked up from germline, CDR1 is SGHTA and CDR2 is FQGNSA. Together with reference TRBV7-2 and TRBJ1-2, the CDR3 gives the full variable domain: GAGVSQSPSNKVTEKGKDVELRCDPISGHTALYWYRQSLGQGLEFLIYFQGNSAPDKSGLPSDRFSAERTGGSVSTLTIQRTQQEDSAVYLCASSPDTRGYGYTFGSGTRLTVV.

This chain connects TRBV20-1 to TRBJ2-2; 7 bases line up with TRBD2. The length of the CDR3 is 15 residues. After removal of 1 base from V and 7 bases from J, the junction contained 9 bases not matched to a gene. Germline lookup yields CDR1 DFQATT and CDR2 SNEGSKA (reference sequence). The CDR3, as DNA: TGCAGTGCTAGAGTCGTGACTAGCTTAGGCGGGGAGCTGTTTTTT. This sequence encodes CSARVVTSLGGELFF.

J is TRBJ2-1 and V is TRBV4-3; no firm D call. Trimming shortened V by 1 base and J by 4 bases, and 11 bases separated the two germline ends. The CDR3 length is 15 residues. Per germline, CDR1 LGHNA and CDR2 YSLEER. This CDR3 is CASSQVTAYYNEQFF. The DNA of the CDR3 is TGCGCCAGCAGCCAAGTCACTGCTTATTACAATGAGCAGTTCTTC.

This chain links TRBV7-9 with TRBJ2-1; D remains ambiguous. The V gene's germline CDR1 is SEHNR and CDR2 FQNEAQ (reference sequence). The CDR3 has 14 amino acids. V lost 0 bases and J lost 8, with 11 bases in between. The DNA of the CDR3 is TGTGCCAGCAGCTTAGCGGGTGTCCAGCATGAGCAGTTCTTC. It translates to CASSLAGVQHEQFF.

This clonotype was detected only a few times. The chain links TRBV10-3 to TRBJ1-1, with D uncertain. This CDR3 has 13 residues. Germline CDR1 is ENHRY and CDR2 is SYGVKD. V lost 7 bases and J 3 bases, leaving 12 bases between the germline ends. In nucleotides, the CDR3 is TGTGCCATCACAGCCGCCCGGGACACTGAAGCTTTCTTT. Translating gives CAITAARDTEAFF.

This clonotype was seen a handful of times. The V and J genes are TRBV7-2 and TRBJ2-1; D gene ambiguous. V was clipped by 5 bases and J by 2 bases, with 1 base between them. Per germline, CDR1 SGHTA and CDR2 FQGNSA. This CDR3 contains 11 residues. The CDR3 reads CASSPYNEQFF. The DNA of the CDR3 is TGTGCCAGCAGCCCCTACAATGAGCAGTTCTTC.

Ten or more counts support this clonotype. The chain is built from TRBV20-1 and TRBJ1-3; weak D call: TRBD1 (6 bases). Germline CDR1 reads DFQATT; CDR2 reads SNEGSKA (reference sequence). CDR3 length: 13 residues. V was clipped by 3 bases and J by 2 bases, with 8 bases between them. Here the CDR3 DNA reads TGCAGTGCTAGGAGGACAGCTGGAAACACCATATATTTT. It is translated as CSARRTAGNTIYF.

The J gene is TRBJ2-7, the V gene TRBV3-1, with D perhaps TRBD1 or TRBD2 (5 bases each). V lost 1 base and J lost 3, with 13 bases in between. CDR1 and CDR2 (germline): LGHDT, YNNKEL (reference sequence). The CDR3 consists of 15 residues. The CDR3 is CASSQGVGPDYEQYV. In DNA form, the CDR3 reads TGTGCCAGCAGCCAAGGGGTGGGACCAGACTACGAGCAGTACGTC.

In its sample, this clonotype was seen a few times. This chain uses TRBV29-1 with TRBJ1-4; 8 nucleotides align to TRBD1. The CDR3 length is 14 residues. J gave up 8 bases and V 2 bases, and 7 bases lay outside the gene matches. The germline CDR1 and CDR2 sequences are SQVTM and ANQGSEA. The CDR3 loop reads CSVEPGQGTEKLFF. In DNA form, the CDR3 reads TGCAGCGTTGAACCCGGACAGGGAACCGAAAAACTGTTTTTT.

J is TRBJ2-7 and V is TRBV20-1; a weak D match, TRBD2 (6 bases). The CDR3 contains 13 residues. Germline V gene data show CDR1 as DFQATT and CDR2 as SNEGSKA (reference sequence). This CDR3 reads CSAFKDYDYEQYF. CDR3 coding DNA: TGCAGCGCGTTCAAGGACTACGACTACGAGCAGTACTTC.

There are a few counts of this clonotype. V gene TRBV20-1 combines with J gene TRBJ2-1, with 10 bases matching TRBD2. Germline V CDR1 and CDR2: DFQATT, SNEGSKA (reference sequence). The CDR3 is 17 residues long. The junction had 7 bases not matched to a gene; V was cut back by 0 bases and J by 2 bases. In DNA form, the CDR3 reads TGCAGTGCTAGAGATGGGCTAGCGGGAGTTCCCTACAATGAGCAGTTCTTC. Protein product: CSARDGLAGVPYNEQFF.

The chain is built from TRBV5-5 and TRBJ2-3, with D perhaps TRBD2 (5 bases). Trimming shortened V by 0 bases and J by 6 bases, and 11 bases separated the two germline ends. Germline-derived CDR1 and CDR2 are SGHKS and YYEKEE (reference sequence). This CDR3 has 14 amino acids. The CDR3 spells CASSLELRRDTQYF. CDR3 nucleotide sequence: TGTGCCAGCAGCTTGGAGTTGCGGAGGGATACGCAGTATTTT.

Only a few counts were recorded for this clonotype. As DNA, the CDR3 is TGCGCCAGCAGCCCGCTGGCGGGGGAAAACACTGAAGCTTTCTTT. Its translation is CASSPLAGENTEAFF. The gene calls are TRBV4-3 and TRBJ1-1; D possibly corresponds to TRBD1 (5 bases). V was cut by 4 bases and J by 2 bases, with 14 bases left in between. Germline CDR1 LGHNA, CDR2 YSLEER. This CDR3 is built from 15 residues.

For the CDR3, the DNA is TGTGCCAGCAGTCCTCGAGGAGCGGGGCAAAACCAAGAGACCCAGTACTTC. Amino acids: CASSPRGAGQNQETQYF. V is TRBV12-3 or TRBV12-4 and J is TRBJ2-5; 7 positions match TRBD2. V was clipped by 5 bases and J by 0 bases; unmatched bases: 12. The CDR3 spans 17 residues.

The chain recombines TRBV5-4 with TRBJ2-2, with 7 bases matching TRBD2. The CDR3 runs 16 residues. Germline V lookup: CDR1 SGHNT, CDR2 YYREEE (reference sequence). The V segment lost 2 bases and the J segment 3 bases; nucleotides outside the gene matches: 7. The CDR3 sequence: CASSFPLGGDTGELFF. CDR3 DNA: TGTGCCAGCAGCTTTCCCCTTGGGGGGGACACCGGGGAGCTGTTTTTT.

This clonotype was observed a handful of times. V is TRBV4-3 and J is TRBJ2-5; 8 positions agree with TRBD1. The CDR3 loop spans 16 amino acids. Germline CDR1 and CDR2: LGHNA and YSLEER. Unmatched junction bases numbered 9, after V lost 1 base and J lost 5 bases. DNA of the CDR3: TGCGCCAGCAGCCAAGTCCTGGGACAGGTCAGCGAGACCCAGTACTTC. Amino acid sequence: CASSQVLGQVSETQYF.

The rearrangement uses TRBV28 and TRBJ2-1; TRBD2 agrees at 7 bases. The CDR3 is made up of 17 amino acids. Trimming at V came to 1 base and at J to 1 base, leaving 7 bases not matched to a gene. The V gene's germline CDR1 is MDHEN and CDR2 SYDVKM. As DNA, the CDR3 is TGTGCCAGCAGTTTATTTATCCCGGGACTATCCTACAATGAGCAGTTCTTC. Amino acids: CASSLFIPGLSYNEQFF.

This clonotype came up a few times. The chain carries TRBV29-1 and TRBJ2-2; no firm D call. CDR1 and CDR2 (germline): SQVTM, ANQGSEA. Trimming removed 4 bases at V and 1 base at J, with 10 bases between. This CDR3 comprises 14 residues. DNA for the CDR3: TGCAGCGTTGCGGTCAGAAAGAACACCGGGGAGCTGTTTTTT. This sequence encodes CSVAVRKNTGELFF.